This is a list of T cell receptor beta chains from one sample in a study of blood T cells in healthy people across ages. TCRdb ran MiXCR on the 5' RACE reads and lists one entry per CDR3 protein. The repertoire includes 1.2 million to 1.5 million distinct CDR3 sequences, 35% to 45% of them detected once, and 7.9% sits in the top ten. Sequenced: blood. These receptor sequences come from a young woman in good health. Both conserved end residues are part of each CDR3. Each record gives: D gene, clone size, V gene, J gene, CDR3 protein, CDR3 DNA. D genes are given only for firm matches. Rows may omit the clone size; those that give it use once, few, many or a size class.

d_gene: -
abundance: -
v_gene: TRBV6-1
j_gene: TRBJ1-1
CDR3aa: CASHRVPEAFF
CDR3nt: TGTGCTTCGCACAGGGTCCCCGAAGCTTTCTTT

d_gene: -
abundance: -
v_gene: TRBV3-1
j_gene: TRBJ1-4
CDR3aa: CASSRRAAFATNEKLFF
CDR3nt: TGTGCCAGCAGCCGACGGGCAGCCTTTGCAACTAATGAAAAACTGTTTTTT

d_gene: TRBD1
abundance: -
v_gene: TRBV12-3/TRBV12-4
j_gene: TRBJ1-2
CDR3aa: CASRQQGEVYGYTF
CDR3nt: TGTGCCAGCAGGCAACAGGGGGAAGTCTATGGCTACACCTTC

d_gene: TRBD2
abundance: -
v_gene: TRBV27
j_gene: TRBJ2-7
CDR3aa: CANSFLAGGSYEQYF
CDR3nt: TGTGCCAACAGTTTCCTAGCGGGAGGGTCCTACGAGCAGTACTTC

d_gene: -
abundance: once
v_gene: TRBV20-1
j_gene: TRBJ2-7
CDR3aa: CSARDVLAESSYNEQYF
CDR3nt: TGCAGTGCTAGAGATGTACTAGCTGAGAGCTCCTACAATGAGCAGTACTTC

d_gene: TRBD2
abundance: -
v_gene: TRBV6-5
j_gene: TRBJ2-3
CDR3aa: CASSFSFSLAGGGDTQYF
CDR3nt: TGTGCCAGCAGTTTCTCATTTTCGCTAGCGGGAGGAGGAGATACGCAGTATTTT

d_gene: -
abundance: -
v_gene: TRBV28
j_gene: TRBJ2-6
CDR3aa: CASSLLSLSSGANVLTF
CDR3nt: TGTGCCAGCAGTTTATTATCATTGAGCTCTGGGGCCAACGTCCTGACTTTC

d_gene: -
abundance: -
v_gene: TRBV2
j_gene: TRBJ1-2
CDR3aa: CASSEISPGTHGYTF
CDR3nt: TGTGCCAGCAGTGAAATAAGCCCAGGGACGCATGGCTACACCTTC

d_gene: TRBD2
abundance: -
v_gene: TRBV12-5
j_gene: TRBJ2-3
CDR3aa: CASGLRLAGVRDTQYF
CDR3nt: TGTGCTAGTGGTTTGCGACTAGCGGGAGTAAGAGATACGCAGTATTTT

d_gene: -
abundance: -
v_gene: TRBV12-5
j_gene: TRBJ2-1
CDR3aa: CASGLESGRSPREQFF
CDR3nt: TGTGCTAGTGGTTTGGAGAGCGGGCGGTCCCCGCGTGAGCAGTTCTTC